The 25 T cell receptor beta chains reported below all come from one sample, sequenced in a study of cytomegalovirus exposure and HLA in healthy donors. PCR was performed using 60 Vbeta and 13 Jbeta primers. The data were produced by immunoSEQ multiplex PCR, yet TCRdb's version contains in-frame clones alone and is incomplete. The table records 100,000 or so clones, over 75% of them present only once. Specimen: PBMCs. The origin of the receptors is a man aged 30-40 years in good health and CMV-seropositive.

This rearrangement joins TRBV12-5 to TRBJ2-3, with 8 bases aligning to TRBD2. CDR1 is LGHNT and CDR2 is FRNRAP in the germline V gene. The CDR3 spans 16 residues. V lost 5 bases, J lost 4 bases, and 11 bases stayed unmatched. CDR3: CASGPLGGGWADTQYF. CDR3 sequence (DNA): TGTGCTAGTGGTCCCCTGGGCGGGGGGTGGGCAGATACGCAGTATTTT.

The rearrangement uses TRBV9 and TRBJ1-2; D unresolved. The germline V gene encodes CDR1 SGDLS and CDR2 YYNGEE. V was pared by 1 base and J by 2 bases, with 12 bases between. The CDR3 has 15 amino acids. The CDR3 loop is CASSVFGSANYGYTF. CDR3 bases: TGTGCCAGCAGCGTATTCGGCAGCGCGAACTATGGCTACACCTTC.

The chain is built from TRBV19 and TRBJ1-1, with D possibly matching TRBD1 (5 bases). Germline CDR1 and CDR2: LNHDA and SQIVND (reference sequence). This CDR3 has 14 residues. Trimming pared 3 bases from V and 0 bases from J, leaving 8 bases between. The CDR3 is CASSIGQMNTEAFF. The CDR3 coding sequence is TGTGCCAGTAGTATCGGACAAATGAACACTGAAGCTTTCTTT.

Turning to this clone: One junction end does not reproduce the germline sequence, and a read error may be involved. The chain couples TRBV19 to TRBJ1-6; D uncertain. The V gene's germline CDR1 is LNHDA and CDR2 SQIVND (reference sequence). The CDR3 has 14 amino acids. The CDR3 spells CASNEGFYNSPLHF. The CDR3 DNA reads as TGTGCGAGTAATGAGGGCTTCTATAATTCACCCCTCCACTTT.

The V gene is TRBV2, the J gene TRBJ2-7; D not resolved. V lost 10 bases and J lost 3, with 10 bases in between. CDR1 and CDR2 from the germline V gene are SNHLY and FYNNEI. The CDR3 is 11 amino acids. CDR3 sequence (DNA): TGTGCCATCAGCACTGGCTACGAGCAGTACTTC. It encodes CAISTGYEQYF.

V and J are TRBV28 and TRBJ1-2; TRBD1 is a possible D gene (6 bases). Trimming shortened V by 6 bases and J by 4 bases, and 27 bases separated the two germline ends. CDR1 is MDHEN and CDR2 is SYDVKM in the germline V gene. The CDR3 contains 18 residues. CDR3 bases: TGTGCCAGCAGCGGTTTTTGGACAGTCAGTCCGCTAGGCTATGGCTACACCTTC. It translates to CASSGFWTVSPLGYGYTF.

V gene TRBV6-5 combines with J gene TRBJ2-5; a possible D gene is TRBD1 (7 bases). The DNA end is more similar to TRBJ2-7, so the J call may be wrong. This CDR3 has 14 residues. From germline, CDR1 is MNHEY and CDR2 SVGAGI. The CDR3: CASSTPRGAYEQYF. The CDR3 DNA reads TGTGCCAGCAGTACCCCCAGGGGGGCGTACGAGCAGTACTTC.

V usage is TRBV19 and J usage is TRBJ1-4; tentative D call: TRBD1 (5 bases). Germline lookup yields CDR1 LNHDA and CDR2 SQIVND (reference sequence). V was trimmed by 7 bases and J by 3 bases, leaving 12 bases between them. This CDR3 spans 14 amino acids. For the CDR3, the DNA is TGTGCCAGTACCGGAGAAGGGGCTAATGAAAAACTGTTTTTT. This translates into CASTGEGANEKLFF.

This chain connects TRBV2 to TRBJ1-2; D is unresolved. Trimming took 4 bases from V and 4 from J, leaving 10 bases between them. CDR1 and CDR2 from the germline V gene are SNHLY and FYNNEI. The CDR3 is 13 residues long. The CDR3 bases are TGTGCCAGCAGTGCATCCCAGGCCTATGGCTACACCTTC. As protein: CASSASQAYGYTF.

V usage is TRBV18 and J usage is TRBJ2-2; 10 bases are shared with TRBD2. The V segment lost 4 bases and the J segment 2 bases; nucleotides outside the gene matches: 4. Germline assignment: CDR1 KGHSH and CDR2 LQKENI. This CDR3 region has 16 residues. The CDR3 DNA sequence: TGTGCCAGCTCACGGGGGACTAGCGTAAACACCGGGGAGCTGTTTTTT. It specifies CASSRGTSVNTGELFF.

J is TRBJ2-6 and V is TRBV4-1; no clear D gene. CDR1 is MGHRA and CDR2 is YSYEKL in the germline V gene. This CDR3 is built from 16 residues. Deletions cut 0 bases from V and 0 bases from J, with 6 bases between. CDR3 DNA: TGCGCCAGCAGCCAAGAGTTTCGCTCTGGGGCCAACGTCCTGACTTTC. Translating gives CASSQEFRSGANVLTF.

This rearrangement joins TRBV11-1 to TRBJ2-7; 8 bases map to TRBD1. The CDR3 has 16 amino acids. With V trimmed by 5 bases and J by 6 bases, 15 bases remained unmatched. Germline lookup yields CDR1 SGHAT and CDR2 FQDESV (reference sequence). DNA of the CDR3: TGTGCCAGCAGCCCAGATCCCCGGGACAGGTTCGGCGAGCAGTACTTC. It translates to CASSPDPRDRFGEQYF.

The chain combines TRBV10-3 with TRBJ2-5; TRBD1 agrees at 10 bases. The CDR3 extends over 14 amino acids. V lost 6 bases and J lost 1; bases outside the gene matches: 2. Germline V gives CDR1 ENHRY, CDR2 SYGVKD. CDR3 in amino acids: CAISRDRGQETQYF. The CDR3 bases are TGTGCCATCAGCCGGGACAGGGGCCAAGAGACCCAGTACTTC.

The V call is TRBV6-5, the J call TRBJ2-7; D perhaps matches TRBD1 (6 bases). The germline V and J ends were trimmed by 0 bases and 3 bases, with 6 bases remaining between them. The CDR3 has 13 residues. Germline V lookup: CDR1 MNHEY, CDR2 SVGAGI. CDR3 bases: TGTGCCAGCAGTTACTCACAGGGCTACGAGCAGTACTTC. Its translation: CASSYSQGYEQYF.

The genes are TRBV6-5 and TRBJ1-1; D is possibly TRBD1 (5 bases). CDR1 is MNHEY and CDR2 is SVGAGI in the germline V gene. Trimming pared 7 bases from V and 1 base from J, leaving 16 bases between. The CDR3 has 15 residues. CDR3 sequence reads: CASTLDVGANTEAFF. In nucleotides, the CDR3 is TGTGCCAGCACCCTGGACGTAGGGGCGAACACTGAAGCTTTCTTT.

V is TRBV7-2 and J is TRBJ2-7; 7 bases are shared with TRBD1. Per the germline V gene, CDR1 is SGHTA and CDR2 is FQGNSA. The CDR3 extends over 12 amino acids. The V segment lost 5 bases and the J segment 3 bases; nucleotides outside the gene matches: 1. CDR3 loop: CASSGDSYEQYF. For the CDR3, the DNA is TGTGCCAGCAGCGGGGACAGCTACGAGCAGTACTTC.

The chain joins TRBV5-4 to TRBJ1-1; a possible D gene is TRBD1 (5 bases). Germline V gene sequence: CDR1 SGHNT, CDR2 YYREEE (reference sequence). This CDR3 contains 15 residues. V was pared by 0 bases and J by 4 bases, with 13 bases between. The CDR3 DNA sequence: TGTGCCAGCAGCTTGGCCTCTGGGACTGTCACTGAAGCTTTCTTT. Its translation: CASSLASGTVTEAFF.

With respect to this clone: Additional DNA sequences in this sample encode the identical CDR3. CDR3 residues: CASSPGTVMNTEAFF. The CDR3 DNA reads as TGTGCCAGCTCACCGGGGACAGTGATGAACACTGAAGCTTTCTTT. This rearrangement joins TRBV18 to TRBJ1-1, with 7 bases fitting TRBD1. V gave up 3 bases and J gave up 0 bases; unmatched junction bases: 4. This CDR3 spans 15 amino acids. Germline assignment: CDR1 KGHSH and CDR2 LQKENI.

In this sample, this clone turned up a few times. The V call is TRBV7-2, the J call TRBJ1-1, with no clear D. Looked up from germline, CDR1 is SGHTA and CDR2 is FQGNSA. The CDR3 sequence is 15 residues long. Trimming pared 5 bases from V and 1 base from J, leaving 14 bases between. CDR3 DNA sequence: TGTGCCAGCAGCCCCGCCGTGGGCCCGAACACTGAAGCTTTCTTT. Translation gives CASSPAVGPNTEAFF.

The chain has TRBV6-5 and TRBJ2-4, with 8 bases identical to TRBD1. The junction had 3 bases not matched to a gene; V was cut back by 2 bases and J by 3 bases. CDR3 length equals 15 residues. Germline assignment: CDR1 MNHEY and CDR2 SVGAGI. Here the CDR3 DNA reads TGTGCCAGCAGTTACACAGGGGGAGGCAAAAACATTCAGTACTTC. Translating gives CASSYTGGGKNIQYF.

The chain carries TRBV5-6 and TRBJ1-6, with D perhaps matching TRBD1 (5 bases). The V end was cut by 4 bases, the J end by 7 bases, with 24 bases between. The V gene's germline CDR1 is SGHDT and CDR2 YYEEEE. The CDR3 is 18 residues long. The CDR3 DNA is TGTGCCAGCAGCGCAGATAGTCTTGGGGGGGGTAGCAATTCACCCCTCCACTTT. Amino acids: CASSADSLGGGSNSPLHF.

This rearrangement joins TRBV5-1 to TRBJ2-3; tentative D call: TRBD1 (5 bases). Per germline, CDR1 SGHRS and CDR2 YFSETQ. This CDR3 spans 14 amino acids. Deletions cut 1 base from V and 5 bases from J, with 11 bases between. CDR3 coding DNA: TGCGCCAGCAGCTTGAACTCCCAGGGAGATACGCAGTATTTT. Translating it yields CASSLNSQGDTQYF.

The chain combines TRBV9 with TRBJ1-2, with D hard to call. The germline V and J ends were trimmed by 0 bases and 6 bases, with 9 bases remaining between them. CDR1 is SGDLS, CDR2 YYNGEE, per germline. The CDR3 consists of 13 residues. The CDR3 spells CASSVGAEHGYTF. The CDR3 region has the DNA TGTGCCAGCAGCGTAGGGGCAGAACATGGCTACACCTTC.

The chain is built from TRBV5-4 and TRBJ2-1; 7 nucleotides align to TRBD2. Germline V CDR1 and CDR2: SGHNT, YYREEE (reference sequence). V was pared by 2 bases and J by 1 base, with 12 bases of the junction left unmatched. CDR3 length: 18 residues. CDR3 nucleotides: TGTGCCAGCAGCTTTATGGGCGGGGGAGACGCTTCCTACAATGAGCAGTTCTTC. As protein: CASSFMGGGDASYNEQFF.

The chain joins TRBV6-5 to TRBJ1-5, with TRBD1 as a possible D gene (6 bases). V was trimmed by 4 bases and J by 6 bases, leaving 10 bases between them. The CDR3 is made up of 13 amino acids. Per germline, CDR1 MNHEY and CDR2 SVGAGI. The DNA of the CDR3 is TGTGCCAGCAGTTCGGGGGGCGTTCAGCCCCAGCATTTT. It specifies CASSSGGVQPQHF.